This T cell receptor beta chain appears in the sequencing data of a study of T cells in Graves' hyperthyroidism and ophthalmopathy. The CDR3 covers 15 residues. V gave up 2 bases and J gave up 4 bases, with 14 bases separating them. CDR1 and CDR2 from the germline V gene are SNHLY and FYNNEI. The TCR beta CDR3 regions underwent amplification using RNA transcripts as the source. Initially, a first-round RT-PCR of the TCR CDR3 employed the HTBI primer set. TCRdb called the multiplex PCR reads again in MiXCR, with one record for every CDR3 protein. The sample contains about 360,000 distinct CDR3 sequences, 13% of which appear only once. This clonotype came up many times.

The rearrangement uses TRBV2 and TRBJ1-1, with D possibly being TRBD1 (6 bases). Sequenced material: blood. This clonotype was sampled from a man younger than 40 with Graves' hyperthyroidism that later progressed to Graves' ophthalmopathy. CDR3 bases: TGTGCCAGCAGTGAAAGGGTCCAGGGGTCCACTGAAGCTTTCTTT. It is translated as CASSERVQGSTEAFF.